This T cell receptor (beta chain) was retrieved from a study of CD8+ T cells in alopecia areata. Across the study: Scoring of severity for treated patients was based on percentage of affected scalp area.

V was cut by 3 bases and J by 1 base, with 12 bases left in between. The V gene's germline CDR1 is GTSNPN and CDR2 SVGIG (reference sequence). This CDR3 has 14 residues. RNA extraction was followed by reverse transcription into cDNA, which acted as the sequencing template. Sequencing used immunoSEQ multiplex PCR; TCRdb keeps in-frame clones, though not all of them. The sample holds 190,000 or so clones, around 60% seen once. Treatment in this sample: oral pan-JAK inhibitor, 5-10 mg twice daily. This clonotype was sampled from a human donor with alopecia areata. The specimen comprised CD8+ T cells sorted from blood, sampled at week 24, from a patient treated with tofacitinib. The rearrangement uses TRBV30 and TRBJ1-1, with a tentative D call TRBD1 (6 bases). The CDR3 DNA is TGTGCCTGGAGCAGGGGAATGGGGAACACTGAAGCTTTCTTT. This gives the protein CAWSRGMGNTEAFF.